These T cell receptor beta chains were read from a single sample in a study of blood T cell repertoires in COVID-19. The method was immunoSEQ multiplex PCR; TCRdb's version includes in-frame clones alone and lacks a portion of them. The sample lists about 130,000 clones; 92% were seen once. Sample: peripheral blood. These receptors were obtained from a man aged 50 or older with COVID-19, enrolled during active disease. The CDR3 runs from the conserved cysteine through the conserved F or W. A D gene is named only where the DNA matches it firmly. The size entry is marked missing in some rows and otherwise reads once, few, many or a size class.

- | TRBJ1-5 | - | TRBV27 | 14 | TGTGCCAGCAGTTACACTAGGAGCAATCAGCCCCAGCATTTT | CASSYTRSNQPQHF
TRBD1 | TRBJ1-4 | - | TRBV18 | 14 | TGTGCCAGCTCAAGTGCGACAGGGGGTGAAAAACTGTTTTTT | CASSSATGGEKLFF
- | TRBJ1-2 | few | TRBV3-1/TRBV3-2 | 12 | TGTGCCAGCAGCCAAGATGTATTGGGCTACACCTTC | CASSQDVLGYTF
TRBD1 | TRBJ2-7 | - | TRBV5-4 | 15 | TGTGCCAGCAGCCCCGGGACAGGGGGTATTTACGAGCAGTACTTC | CASSPGTGGIYEQYF
TRBD1 | TRBJ2-1 | - | TRBV12-5 | 13 | TGTGCTAGTTCCTGGACAGGGGCTGATGAGCAGTTCTTC | CASSWTGADEQFF
TRBD1 | TRBJ1-4 | - | TRBV5-1 | 14 | TGCGCCAGCAGCACGACAGGGGGCTATGAAAAACTGTTTTTT | CASSTTGGYEKLFF
- | TRBJ1-4 | - | TRBV6-5 | 13 | TGTGCCAGCAACGGAGCCATGGGTGAAAAACTGTTTTTT | CASNGAMGEKLFF
TRBD2 | TRBJ2-1 | - | TRBV2 | 14 | TGTGCCAGCGGGCGGGAGGGCCCCTACAATGAGCAGTTCTTC | CASGREGPYNEQFF
TRBD1 | TRBJ1-1 | - | TRBV3-1/TRBV3-2 | 18 | TGTGCCAGCAGCCCAAGACAGGGGGCAACGAGTCGGAACACTGAAGCTTTCTTT | CASSPRQGATSRNTEAFF
- | TRBJ2-2 | - | TRBV5-1 | 17 | TGCGCCAGCAGCTTGGCTGTGGGAGGTTTGGACACCGGGGAGCTGTTTTTT | CASSLAVGGLDTGELFF
TRBD2 | TRBJ2-3 | - | TRBV28 | 17 | TGTGCCAGCAGTTTAGGGCTTAGTAGCGGGAGTACAGATACGCAGTATTTT | CASSLGLSSGSTDTQYF
- | TRBJ1-3 | - | TRBV11-2 | 16 | TGTGCCAGCAGCTTACTACAGGCCTCCCCTAGAAACACCATATATTTT | CASSLLQASPRNTIYF
- | TRBJ1-6 | - | TRBV5-6 | 14 | TGTGCCAGCAGCTTGGTAGGGGCCGGTTCACCCCTCCACTTT | CASSLVGAGSPLHF
TRBD1 | TRBJ1-5 | - | TRBV2 | 14 | TGTGCCAGCAGTGGGACAGGGGAAACTCAGCCCCAGCATTTT | CASSGTGETQPQHF
- | TRBJ2-2 | few | TRBV19 | 16 | TGTGCCAGTAGTATAGGTACAGGGTCGAACACCGGGGAGCTGTTTTTT | CASSIGTGSNTGELFF
- | TRBJ2-1 | - | TRBV6-5 | 13 | TGTGCCAGCATCCAGGGTGGCTACAATGAGCAGTTCTTC | CASIQGGYNEQFF
TRBD2 | TRBJ2-1 | - | TRBV18 | 17 | TGTGCCAGCTCACCACCGGTCGGGAGCGGGGCGGGAAATGAGCAGTTCTTC | CASSPPVGSGAGNEQFF
TRBD2 | TRBJ2-1 | - | TRBV5-1 | 16 | TGCGCCAGCAGACCCCGGCTAGCGGGAGGGCACGATGAGCAGTTCTTC | CASRPRLAGGHDEQFF
- | TRBJ2-5 | - | TRBV15 | 15 | TGTGCCACCAGCAGAGATATTACGGTCCAAGAGACCCAGTACTTC | CATSRDITVQETQYF
TRBD1 | TRBJ1-4 | - | TRBV28 | 19 | TGTGCCAGCAGGCAAGACTTGGGACAGGGGGCGAGGTTAAGTGAAAAACTGTTTTTT | CASRQDLGQGARLSEKLFF
- | TRBJ2-1 | - | TRBV3-1/TRBV3-2 | 15 | TGTGCCAGCAGCCCGACCGGGGTCGCGCACAATGAGCAGTTCTTC | CASSPTGVAHNEQFF
- | TRBJ1-1 | - | TRBV5-1 | 15 | TGCGCCAGCAGCTTGTCGGGCGGGGTAGGCACTGAAGCTTTCTTT | CASSLSGGVGTEAFF
- | TRBJ2-1 | - | TRBV4-1 | 13 | TGCGCCAGCAGCCAAGCGACGGGCAATGAGCAGTTCTTC | CASSQATGNEQFF
TRBD2 | TRBJ2-6 | - | TRBV5-6 | 17 | TGTGCCAGCAGCTCATCCGGGACTAGCTTTGGGGCCAACGTCCTGACTTTC | CASSSSGTSFGANVLTF
TRBD2 | TRBJ2-6 | - | TRBV5-4 | 18 | TGTGCCAGCAGCTTGGCTAGCGGGAGTCAAACTGGGGCCAACGTCCTGACTTTC | CASSLASGSQTGANVLTF
TRBD1 | TRBJ1-1 | - | TRBV5-1 | 15 | TGCGCCAGCAGCCCGGGACAGGGTAGTCACACTGAAGCTTTCTTT | CASSPGQGSHTEAFF
- | TRBJ2-3 | - | TRBV7-9 | 14 | TGTGCCAGCAGCCGGACTCTTAGCACAGATACGCAGTATTTT | CASSRTLSTDTQYF
- | TRBJ1-5 | - | TRBV12-3/TRBV12-4 | 12 | TGTGCCAGCAGCTCGGGGGATCAGCCCCAGCATTTT | CASSSGDQPQHF
- | TRBJ1-6 | - | TRBV7-8 | 14 | TGTGCCAGCAGGGAAGACAGTTATAATTCACCCCTCCACTTT | CASREDSYNSPLHF
- | TRBJ1-1 | - | TRBV4-1 | 15 | TGCGCCAGCAGCCTTAGACAGGACTTTAACACTGAAGCTTTCTTT | CASSLRQDFNTEAFF
TRBD1 | TRBJ1-5 | - | TRBV2 | 13 | TGTGCCAGCAGTCGGGACAGGGATCAGCCCCAGCATTTT | CASSRDRDQPQHF
- | TRBJ2-1 | - | TRBV6-6 | 15 | TGTGCCAGCAGTTACTCCGTAGCGAATCACAATGAGCAGTTCTTC | CASSYSVANHNEQFF
- | TRBJ1-1 | - | TRBV5-1 | 14 | TGCGCCAGCAGCGCGACCGGCGGGAACACTGAAGCTTTCTTT | CASSATGGNTEAFF
TRBD2 | TRBJ2-3 | - | TRBV10-1 | 14 | TGCGCCAGCAGTGATCGGGGGGAAGCAGATACGCAGTATTTT | CASSDRGEADTQYF
- | TRBJ2-4 | - | TRBV7-8 | 17 | TGTGCCAGCAGCTCGCCCCTAGAGTACGTAGCCAAAAACATTCAGTACTTC | CASSSPLEYVAKNIQYF
TRBD2 | TRBJ2-5 | - | TRBV4-1 | 16 | TGCGCCAGCAGCCAAGGGTCTAGCGGGAGAAGGGAGACCCAGTACTTC | CASSQGSSGRRETQYF
- | TRBJ2-2 | once | TRBV10-3 | 14 | TGTGCCATCAGTGACAGATTGGACACCGGGGAGCTGTTTTTT | CAISDRLDTGELFF
- | TRBJ2-5 | - | TRBV5-4 | 14 | TGTGCCAGCAGCTTGGAACTCGAGGGAGAGACCCAGTACTTC | CASSLELEGETQYF
TRBD1 | TRBJ2-2 | - | TRBV6-5 | 16 | TGTGCCAGCAGTTACGCGAGGACAGGTTGGGCCGGGGAGCTGTTTTTT | CASSYARTGWAGELFF
TRBD2 | TRBJ2-7 | - | TRBV13 | 18 | TGTGCCAGCAGCCCCCCCGACCCCTTAGCGGGGAGAGCCTACGAGCAGTACTTC | CASSPPDPLAGRAYEQYF
- | TRBJ1-2 | - | TRBV28 | 14 | TGTGCCAGCAGTCGTTGGACAACTGGGTATGGCTACACCTTC | CASSRWTTGYGYTF
TRBD1 | TRBJ2-3 | - | TRBV6-2/TRBV6-3 | 16 | TGTGCCAGCAGTTACGGGACAGCCTTTAGCACAGATACGCAGTATTTT | CASSYGTAFSTDTQYF
- | TRBJ1-3 | - | TRBV9 | 13 | TGTGCCAGCAGTCTCTGGACAGGAAACACCATATATTTT | CASSLWTGNTIYF
TRBD2 | TRBJ2-2 | - | TRBV6-2/TRBV6-3 | 17 | TGTGCCAGCAGTTCTTCCAGACTAGCGCCGAACACCGGGGAGCTGTTTTTT | CASSSSRLAPNTGELFF
- | TRBJ1-4 | - | TRBV14 | 13 | TGTGCCAGCAGCCAAGATATCGGTCAAAAACTGTTTTTT | CASSQDIGQKLFF
TRBD2 | TRBJ2-3 | - | TRBV6-1 | 16 | TGTGCCAGCAGTGAAGCTTGGACTAGCGGCACAGATACGCAGTATTTT | CASSEAWTSGTDTQYF
- | TRBJ2-1 | few | TRBV2 | 14 | TGTGCCAGCAGTGATGGGACTTTAGACAATGAGCAGTTCTTC | CASSDGTLDNEQFF
- | TRBJ1-2 | - | TRBV6-5 | 13 | TGTGCCAGCCTCGGGGGGGGGCAGCGAGGCTACACCTTC | CASLGGGQRGYTF
TRBD2 | TRBJ2-1 | once | TRBV28 | 15 | TGTGCCAGCAGAACTAGCGGGAGGCTGTACAATGAGCAGTTCTTC | CASRTSGRLYNEQFF
TRBD2 | TRBJ2-3 | few | TRBV19 | 14 | TGTGCCAGTACCTTAGCGGGAGAGACAGATACGCAGTATTTT | CASTLAGETDTQYF